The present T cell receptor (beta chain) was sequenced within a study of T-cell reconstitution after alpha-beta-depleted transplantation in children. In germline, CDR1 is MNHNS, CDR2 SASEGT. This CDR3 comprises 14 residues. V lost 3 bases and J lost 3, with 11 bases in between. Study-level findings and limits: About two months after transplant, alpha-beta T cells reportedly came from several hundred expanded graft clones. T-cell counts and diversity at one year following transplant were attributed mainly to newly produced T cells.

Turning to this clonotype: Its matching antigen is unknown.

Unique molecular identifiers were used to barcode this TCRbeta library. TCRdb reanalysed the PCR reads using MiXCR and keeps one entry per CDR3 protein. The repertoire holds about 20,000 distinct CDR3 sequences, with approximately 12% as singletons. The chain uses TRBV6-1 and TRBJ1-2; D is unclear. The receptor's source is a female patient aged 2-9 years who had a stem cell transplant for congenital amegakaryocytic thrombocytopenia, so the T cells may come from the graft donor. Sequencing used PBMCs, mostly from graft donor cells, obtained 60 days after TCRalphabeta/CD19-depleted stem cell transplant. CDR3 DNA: TGTGCCAGCAGTGAGGTCCGGCCTCACTATGGCTACACCTTC. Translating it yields CASSEVRPHYGYTF.